In its sample, the clone carrying this T cell receptor (beta chain) was seen many times. The sample is drawn from a study of neurological immune-mediated disorders. This CDR3 region has 16 residues. Deletions cut 4 bases from V and 2 bases from J, with 18 bases between. The germline gives CDR1 ENHRY, CDR2 SYGVKD. MiXCR, run by TCRdb on the 5' RACE reads, gives a single entry per CDR3 protein. This sample yields approximately 40,000 distinct CDR3 sequences, of which around a fifth are seen a single time; roughly 4.7% belongs to the top ten. Time point reported: technical triplicate 3. V gene TRBV10-3 combines with J gene TRBJ2-7, with D tentatively TRBD2 (7 bases). Material for sequencing was PBMCs. The source is a man aged 60 to 69 with HTLV-1-associated myelopathy (HAM/TSP). CDR3 nucleotides: TGTGCCATCAGTGGAGAACGGGGAGGGGGGGCCTACGAGCAGTACTTC. Its protein product is CAISGERGGGAYEQYF.